These 8 T cell receptor beta chains were sequenced from one sample in a study of T cell clones after liver transplantation. Clones were read by immunoSEQ multiplex PCR, and TCRdb kept only the in-frame ones, dropping some. The sample has 55,000 to 70,000 clones; almost 95% are singletons. The sequencing used CD4+ T cells from blood, collected about 26 months after liver transplant. The receptor source for this set is a human patient who received a liver transplant. Some T cells here may be from the graft donor.

The rearrangement uses TRBV5-8 and TRBJ2-7; D unclear. CDR3 length: 13 residues. Germline loops: CDR1 SGHTS, CDR2 YDEGEE. Deletions cut 6 bases from V and 6 bases from J, with 16 bases between. The CDR3 here is CASTFQTLGEQYF. CDR3 sequence (DNA): TGTGCCAGCACCTTCCAAACTCTTGGCGAGCAGTACTTC. The variable domain in full, with the rest retrieved from reference TRBV5-8 and TRBJ2-7, is EAGVTQSPTHLIKTRGQQATLRCSPISGHTSVYWYQQALGLGLQFLLWYDEGEERNRGNFPPRFSGRQFPNYSSELNVNALELEDSALYLCASTFQTLGEQYFGPGTRLTVT.

This chain links TRBV7-9 with TRBJ2-7; 9 bases align to TRBD1. Germline V lookup: CDR1 SEHNR, CDR2 FQNEAQ (reference sequence). This CDR3 is 15 amino acids long. The J segment lost 6 bases and the V segment lost 5 bases, leaving 11 bases of the junction unmatched. Here the CDR3 reads CASSNIGTGIREQYF. DNA for the CDR3: TGTGCCAGCAGCAACATTGGGACAGGGATCCGCGAGCAGTACTTC.

This CDR3 reads CASSIRTGTFTINEQFF. The CDR3 coding sequence is TGTGCCAGTAGTATTCGGACAGGGACGTTTACAATCAATGAGCAGTTCTTC. This chain joins TRBV19 and TRBJ2-1; 8 bases map to TRBD1. CDR3 length: 17 amino acids. Germline V gene sequence: CDR1 LNHDA, CDR2 SQIVND (reference sequence). V was clipped by 3 bases and J by 6 bases; unmatched bases: 13.

CDR3 DNA sequence: TGTGCCAGCAGCTTAGTGGGGTATGGCTACACCTTC. It yields the protein CASSLVGYGYTF. The J gene is TRBJ1-2, the V gene TRBV7-2; no clear D. CDR1 and CDR2 from the germline V gene are SGHTA and FQGNSA. Between the trimmed V and J ends, which lost 1 base and 5 bases, there was a span of 5 bases. CDR3 length: 12 residues.

The V gene is TRBV6-1, the J gene TRBJ1-2; the D is unclear. V shed 3 bases and J shed 4 bases, with 12 bases lying between them. In germline, CDR1 is MNHNS, CDR2 SASEGT. The CDR3 has 14 residues. In DNA, the CDR3 is TGTGCCAGCAGTGAGGTACGGCCGTCCTATGGCTACACCTTC. Its translation: CASSEVRPSYGYTF.

This chain links TRBV28 with TRBJ2-3; maybe TRBD1 (5 bases). CDR1 and CDR2 from the germline V gene are MDHEN and SYDVKM. V gave up 0 bases and J gave up 4 bases, with 11 bases separating them. The CDR3 is 15 amino acids. CDR3 loop: CASSLWAGIADTQYF. CDR3 coding DNA: TGTGCCAGCAGTTTATGGGCAGGGATAGCAGATACGCAGTATTTT.

This chain joins TRBV7-9 and TRBJ2-5, with a possible D match to TRBD1 (6 bases). V gave up 4 bases and J gave up 1 base, with 7 bases separating them. This CDR3 contains 13 residues. Germline-derived CDR1 and CDR2 are SEHNR and FQNEAQ (reference sequence). The CDR3 here is CASSSDSQETQYF. CDR3 DNA: TGTGCCAGCAGCTCGGACAGCCAAGAGACCCAGTACTTC.

The chain links TRBV11-3 to TRBJ2-5, with a tentative D call TRBD2 (6 bases). Looked up from germline, CDR1 is SGHNT and CDR2 is YENEEA. V dropped 3 bases and J dropped 1 base, with 6 bases sitting between them. The CDR3 spans 13 residues. The CDR3 protein is CASSLGLQETQYF. In DNA, the CDR3 is TGTGCCAGCAGCTTGGGACTCCAAGAGACCCAGTACTTC.